What follows describes a single T cell receptor beta chain. Its matching antigen is unknown. These data are taken from a study of vaccination and CD4 T cells after COVID-19. About the research overall: Post-vaccine sampling followed dose two by a median approximately 74 days (range 14 to 241). The peptides that stimulated the cells were overlapping spike peptides from SARS-CoV-2, HCoV-NL63, HCoV-OC43 and HCoV-229E.

The sample's treatment: roughly 10-day PBMC culture with coronavirus spike peptide pools or control peptides (ViraFEST assay). General study points: Median SARS-CoV-2-reactive clonotype numbers went from roughly 21 to 40; this increase was not significant.

Sequencing of DNA taken from cultured CD4+ T cells relied on the Oncomine TCR Beta short-read assay. TCRdb reprocessed the PCR reads with MiXCR, giving one entry per CDR3 protein. The table records approximately 11,000 distinct CDR3 sequences, over 75% of them present only once. Germline values: CDR1 MNHEY, CDR2 SVGAGI. The length of the CDR3 is 10 residues. With 0 bases removed from V and 7 bases from J, the gap between germline ends came to 0 bases. The receptor's source is a human donor who had recovered from COVID-19. Sequencing used CD4+ T cells from blood, cultured in vitro. The chain joins TRBV6-5 to TRBJ1-1, with D uncertain. CDR3 amino acids: CASSYSEAFF. DNA for the CDR3: TGTGCCAGCAGTTACTCTGAAGCTTTCTTT.